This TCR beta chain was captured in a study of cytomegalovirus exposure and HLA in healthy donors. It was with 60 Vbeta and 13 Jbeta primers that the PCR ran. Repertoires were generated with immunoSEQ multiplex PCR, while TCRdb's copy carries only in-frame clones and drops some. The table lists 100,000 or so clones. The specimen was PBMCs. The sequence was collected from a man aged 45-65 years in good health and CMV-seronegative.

CDR3 amino acids: CASSSGSPYEQYF. For the CDR3, the DNA is TGTGCCAGCAGCTCGGGGTCCCCCTACGAGCAGTACTTC. The genes are TRBV9 and TRBJ2-5, with D maybe TRBD2 (5 bases). The DNA end is more similar to TRBJ2-7, so the J call may be wrong. The CDR3 extends over 13 amino acids. CDR1 and CDR2 from the germline V gene are SGDLS and YYNGEE.